A single sample is the source of the 14 T cell receptor beta chains below, sequenced in a study of T-cell reconstitution after alpha-beta-depleted transplantation in children. For TCRbeta, the library was prepared with unique molecular identifiers. MiXCR, applied by TCRdb to the PCR reads, yields one record per CDR3 protein. This table holds fewer than 120,000 distinct CDR3 sequences, approximately 10% found once. Sequencing used PBMCs from the stem cell graft donor, obtained from the stem cell graft. Receptors were obtained from a human donor who donated a stem cell graft to a child with acute lymphoblastic leukemia.

By its share, this clonotype is medium-sized. The chain links TRBV20-1 to TRBJ2-2; D is unclear. Germline V gives CDR1 DFQATT, CDR2 SNEGSKA (reference sequence). The CDR3 covers 14 residues. The V and J ends lost 0 bases and 5 bases respectively, with 10 bases between them. The CDR3 region has the DNA TGCAGTGCTAGAGATAAGGGTCCAACCGGGGAGCTGTTTTTT. Translated, it gives CSARDKGPTGELFF.

At least ten counts were recorded for this clonotype. The J gene is TRBJ2-2, the V gene TRBV12-5; tentative D call: TRBD1 (6 bases). There are 18 residues in the CDR3. The germline V gene has CDR1 LGHNT and CDR2 FRNRAP. The ends were cut back, 1 base at V and 4 bases at J, with 19 bases in the middle. The CDR3 DNA follows: TGTGCTAGTGGTTTGGCGGCATACAGGGAGCAGGGCACCGGGGAGCTGTTTTTT. Protein: CASGLAAYREQGTGELFF.

This clonotype was seen repeatedly, ten times or more. The chain employs TRBV20-1 and TRBJ2-2, with 8 bases that match TRBD1. Germline values: CDR1 DFQATT, CDR2 SNEGSKA (reference sequence). V was clipped by 3 bases and J by 5 bases; unmatched bases: 8. The CDR3 runs 15 residues. This CDR3 reads CSASLGQGATGELFF. CDR3 sequence (DNA): TGCAGTGCTAGTCTAGGGCAGGGGGCTACCGGGGAGCTGTTTTTT.

The CDR3 DNA follows: TGCGCCAGCAGCCAAGAATTTACCAGGGACTCTGGAAACACCATATATTTT. Translating gives CASSQEFTRDSGNTIYF. V and J are TRBV4-3 and TRBJ1-3; possible D gene TRBD1, 5 bases. Per germline, CDR1 LGHNA and CDR2 YSLEER. V lost 0 bases to trimming and J lost 0 bases, with 12 bases between them. The CDR3 consists of 17 residues.

This clonotype was seen repeatedly, ten times or more. The gene calls are TRBV5-1 and TRBJ2-6; D perhaps matches TRBD1 (5 bases). Trimming removed 7 bases from V and 0 bases from J, with 8 bases in between. Germline values: CDR1 SGHRS, CDR2 YFSETQ. This CDR3 has 14 residues. CDR3 sequence (DNA): TGCGCCAGCTTCAGGGACTCTGGGGCCAACGTCCTGACTTTC. Protein sequence: CASFRDSGANVLTF.

This clonotype was picked up many times. This chain connects TRBV20-1 to TRBJ2-3, with 12 bases that match TRBD2. Germline CDR1 is DFQATT and CDR2 is SNEGSKA (reference sequence). Trimming cost V 4 bases and J 4 bases; bases outside gene matches: 6. This CDR3 comprises 15 residues. CDR3 sequence: CSANLAGGPPDTQYF. As DNA, the CDR3 is TGCAGTGCTAACCTAGCGGGAGGGCCCCCAGATACGCAGTATTTT.

This clonotype was observed at least ten times. The gene calls are TRBV6-6 and TRBJ2-1; TRBD1 aligns across 9 bases. This CDR3 spans 16 amino acids. Germline CDR1 reads MNHNY; CDR2 reads SVGAGI (reference sequence). V lost 4 bases and J lost 1; bases outside the gene matches: 5. The CDR3 loop reads CASSSGQGSSYNEQFF. CDR3 sequence (DNA): TGTGCCAGCAGTTCAGGACAGGGGAGTTCCTACAATGAGCAGTTCTTC.

This clonotype was found many times. CDR3 nucleotides: TGCGCCAGCAGCTTGGTTGGGACAGGGGATTCACCCCTCCACTTT. Translated: CASSLVGTGDSPLHF. The V gene is TRBV5-1, the J gene TRBJ1-6, with 10 bases aligning to TRBD1. The CDR3 extends over 15 amino acids. Germline values: CDR1 SGHRS, CDR2 YFSETQ. Trimming removed 0 bases from V and 8 bases from J; junction bases left unmatched: 2.

This clonotype was picked up many times. The gene calls are TRBV6-5 and TRBJ1-1; 8 nucleotides agree with TRBD1. The junction had 5 bases not matched to a gene; V was cut back by 4 bases and J by 10 bases. The CDR3 covers 12 residues. CDR1 and CDR2 from the germline V gene are MNHEY and SVGAGI. CDR3 DNA: TGTGCCAGCAGTTTCGGCACAGGGGGAGCTTTCTTT. Translated: CASSFGTGGAFF.

This clonotype has ten or more counts. The chain is built from TRBV29-1 and TRBJ2-1, with D possibly TRBD2 on 6 matching bases. This CDR3 has 11 residues. V lost 5 bases and J lost 9, with 11 bases in between. Germline V gives CDR1 SQVTM, CDR2 ANQGSEA. CDR3 bases: TGCAGCGTTACCCGGGACTCTGAGCAGTTCTTC. It is translated as CSVTRDSEQFF.

This clonotype occurred many times. The rearrangement uses TRBV27 and TRBJ1-5; TRBD1 is a possible D gene (6 bases). The germline V gene has CDR1 MNHEY and CDR2 SMNVEV (reference sequence). This CDR3 region has 13 residues. Deletions cut 5 bases from V and 4 bases from J, with 9 bases between. Written as DNA, the CDR3 is TGTGCCAGCAGTAGAGGGGGAAATCAGCCCCAGCATTTT. It codes for CASSRGGNQPQHF.

This clonotype was found many times. This chain links TRBV20-1 with TRBJ2-5; 8 nucleotides line up with TRBD2. CDR1 DFQATT and CDR2 SNEGSKA come from the germline V gene (reference sequence). The junction had 9 bases not matched to a gene; V was cut back by 3 bases and J by 6 bases. CDR3 size: 14 residues. The CDR3 sequence is CSASVAGGRKTQYF. CDR3 DNA sequence: TGCAGTGCTAGCGTTGCGGGAGGTAGGAAGACCCAGTACTTC.

This clonotype was counted many times. The chain is built from TRBV29-1 and TRBJ2-7, with D possibly being TRBD2 (6 bases). This CDR3 comprises 11 residues. The V gene's germline CDR1 is SQVTM and CDR2 ANQGSEA. Trimming pared 5 bases from V and 3 bases from J, leaving 8 bases between. CDR3 protein: CSVRRGYEQYF. As DNA, the CDR3 is TGCAGCGTTCGGCGGGGCTACGAGCAGTACTTC.

This clonotype was recorded at least ten times. The J gene is TRBJ2-1, the V gene TRBV29-1, with D hard to call. Trimming took off 3 bases at V and 7 bases at J, with 7 bases between the two ends. This CDR3 is 11 amino acids long. Germline V CDR1 and CDR2: SQVTM, ANQGSEA. CDR3 residues: CSVERRNEQFF. The CDR3 DNA follows: TGCAGCGTTGAGAGGAGAAATGAGCAGTTCTTC.